This T cell receptor beta chain was captured by sequencing in a study of radiotherapy plus CTLA-4 blockade in lung cancer. Overall study: Disease control reached approximately 29%, with objective responses in less than 20%. General study results and limits: It was early blood T cell clone dynamics, with interferon-beta, that reportedly best predicted response. Following radiotherapy plus ipilimumab, tumor-derived TCR clones expanded in the blood.

Trimming cost V 0 bases and J 5 bases; bases outside gene matches: 1. The CDR3 totals 14 residues. The V gene's germline CDR1 is LNHNV and CDR2 YYDKDF (reference sequence). Enrolled patients, whose metastatic non-small-cell lung cancer was chemo-refractory, received focal radiation plus CTLA-4 blockade with ipilimumab. Concerning this clone: Its antigen is not identified.

Measured with immunoSEQ multiplex PCR; TCRdb has only the in-frame clones, and not every one. This table holds about 48,000 clones, roughly 90% found once. Here the sequenced sample was peripheral blood, taken from a patient treated with radiotherapy plus ipilimumab. The source of this sequence is a human donor with non-small cell lung cancer that progressed on radiotherapy plus ipilimumab. Some clones in this sample may be carry-over from other donors' samples. The chain joins TRBV15 to TRBJ1-5, with 7 bases lining up with TRBD1. CDR3 sequence reads: CATSRDGQDQPQHF. DNA for the CDR3: TGTGCCACCAGCAGAGATGGACAGGATCAGCCCCAGCATTTT.